These 22 T cell receptor beta chains share one sample of origin, sequenced in a study of shared clonotypes between healthy human individuals. Assay used: immunoSEQ multiplex PCR; TCRdb lists only in-frame clones, some missing. The sample has more than 550,000 clones; about nine tenths are singletons. The sequenced sample consisted of memory CD8+ T cells from PBMCs. This sample's subset: CD45RO+ cells pooled with CCR7-negative TemRA cells. These TCRs come from a man in his late teens or twenties in good health. Some clones in this sample may be carry-over from other donors' samples.

This sequence joins TRBV19 and TRBJ2-7; possible D gene TRBD2, 5 bases. CDR1 and CDR2 from the germline V gene are LNHDA and SQIVND (reference sequence). This CDR3 has 12 amino acids. V was clipped by 4 bases and J by 4 bases, with 8 bases between them. The CDR3 DNA reads as TGTGCCAGTAGTAGGGGAGATTACGAGCAGTACTTC. This translates into CASSRGDYEQYF.

The rearrangement joins TRBV6-1 to TRBJ2-7, with D unclear. V was pared by 10 bases and J by 2 bases, with 21 bases between. CDR1 and CDR2 from the germline V gene are MNHNS and SASEGT. This CDR3 region has 15 residues. The CDR3 DNA sequence: TGTGCCACCAATCTCATTAGGGAAGTTGCCTACGAGCAGTACTTC. It specifies CATNLIREVAYEQYF.

This chain connects TRBV27 to TRBJ2-4; 7 bases line up with TRBD2. Germline V CDR1 and CDR2: MNHEY, SMNVEV (reference sequence). The CDR3 spans 18 residues. J lost 8 bases, V lost 1 base, and 17 bases had no gene match. The CDR3 DNA is TGTGCCAGCAGTTTATACCCCCCTGGGGGGGAGTTTGTTTACATTCAGTACTTC. Amino acid sequence: CASSLYPPGGEFVYIQYF.

This clone was recorded once. V gene TRBV2 combines with J gene TRBJ2-7, with 10 bases fitting TRBD2. Germline V gene data show CDR1 as SNHLY and CDR2 as FYNNEI. J lost 6 bases, V lost 4 bases, and 15 bases had no gene match. The CDR3 is 17 amino acids. CDR3 sequence reads: CASSARGAGGDSGEQYF. The CDR3 DNA sequence: TGTGCCAGCAGTGCTCGGGGAGCGGGAGGGGATTCGGGCGAGCAGTACTTC.

The rearrangement links TRBV19 to TRBJ2-1; TRBD2 matches 9 bases. Per germline, CDR1 LNHDA and CDR2 SQIVND (reference sequence). V lost 6 bases to trimming and J lost 3 bases; unmatched junction nucleotides: 6. The CDR3 has 15 residues. The CDR3 sequence is CASSPTSGRYNEQFF. The CDR3 DNA follows: TGTGCCAGTAGCCCAACTAGCGGGCGCTACAATGAGCAGTTCTTC.

The chain has TRBV28 and TRBJ2-7; TRBD1 matches 7 bases. V lost 7 bases, J lost 0 bases, and 12 bases stayed unmatched. The CDR3 has 16 residues. CDR1 MDHEN and CDR2 SYDVKM come from the germline V gene. CDR3 coding DNA: TGTGCCAGCAACCCCGGGGCCGGGACAGTCTCCTACGAGCAGTACTTC. Protein product: CASNPGAGTVSYEQYF.

This clone has more than one count but fewer than ten. The genes are TRBV29-1 and TRBJ2-7; D gene uncertain. Looked up from germline, CDR1 is SQVTM and CDR2 is ANQGSEA. The CDR3 consists of 14 residues. Trimming removed 4 bases from V and 2 bases from J, with 15 bases in between. The CDR3 region has the DNA TGCAGCGTTGTCCCATCCACGTCAGCCTACGAGCAGTACTTC. Amino acid sequence: CSVVPSTSAYEQYF.

The chain is built from TRBV21-1 and TRBJ2-3; TRBD2, as called in the table, went unchecked against the DNA. TRBV21-1 is a pseudogene segment. The CDR3 is 17 residues long. CDR3 bases: TGTGCCAGCAGTAGCAAGGGGGCGGGAGGGCCAGGAGATACGCAGTATTTT. It is translated as CASSSKGAGGPGDTQYF.

A few counts support this clone. The rearrangement uses TRBV6-4 and TRBJ2-1, with no clear D. The V gene lost 2 bases and the J gene lost 10 bases, with 12 bases spanning the gap. The CDR3 is 13 amino acids. Germline V gives CDR1 MRHNA, CDR2 SNTAGT. As DNA, the CDR3 is TGTGCCAGCAGTGACGAGGTTCCTGGGGAGCAGTTCTTC. Translation: CASSDEVPGEQFF.

The sample holds one count of this clone. This sequence joins TRBV7-3 and TRBJ1-2; tentative D call: TRBD1 (5 bases). Trimming removed 2 bases at V and 0 bases at J, with 10 bases between. This CDR3 region has 15 residues. Germline V gene sequence: CDR1 SGHTA, CDR2 FQGTGA. The CDR3 loop reads CASSLGAGSNYGYTF. The CDR3 DNA follows: TGTGCCAGCAGCTTAGGGGCAGGGTCTAACTATGGCTACACCTTC.

The chain combines TRBV7-6 with TRBJ2-7; maybe TRBD2 (5 bases). Trimming left V 2 bases short and J 3 bases short, with 14 bases between. The CDR3 has 15 amino acids. In germline, CDR1 is SGHVS, CDR2 FNYEAQ. CDR3 protein: CASSLSRGMGYEQYF. CDR3 DNA: TGTGCCAGCAGCTTATCCCGGGGTATGGGCTACGAGCAGTACTTC.

The chain links TRBV5-4 to TRBJ2-7; TRBD2 aligns across 10 bases. V gave up 0 bases and J gave up 2 bases; unmatched junction bases: 8. The CDR3 covers 17 residues. The germline V gene has CDR1 SGHNT and CDR2 YYREEE (reference sequence). CDR3 DNA sequence: TGTGCCAGCAGCTTGGGCCCCGAGAGCGGGAGGGCCTACGAGCAGTACTTC. Its translation: CASSLGPESGRAYEQYF. Full variable domain (outside the CDR3, taken from reference TRBV5-4 and TRBJ2-7): ETGVTQSPTHLIKTRGQQVTLRCSSQSGHNTVSWYQQALGQGPQFIFQYYREEENGRGNFPPRFSGLQFPNYSSELNVNALELDDSALYLCASSLGPESGRAYEQYFGPGTRLTVT.

The rearrangement links TRBV12-5 to TRBJ2-5, with D hard to call. Trimming took 1 base from V and 2 from J, leaving 2 bases between them. The CDR3 length is 12 residues. The germline gives CDR1 LGHNT, CDR2 FRNRAP. CDR3 loop: CASGLGQETQYF. The CDR3 region has the DNA TGTGCTAGTGGTTTGGGTCAAGAGACCCAGTACTTC. Looking up the rest from reference TRBV12-5 and TRBJ2-5 gives the full variable domain: DARVTQTPRHKVTEMGQEVTMRCQPILGHNTVFWYRQTMMQGLELLAYFRNRAPLDDSGMPKDRFSAEMPDATLATLKIQPSEPRDSAVYFCASGLGQETQYFGPGTRLLVL.

The V gene is TRBV29-1, the J gene TRBJ1-3; D ambiguous. The germline V and J ends were trimmed by 7 bases and 1 base, with 8 bases remaining between them. Germline V lookup: CDR1 SQVTM, CDR2 ANQGSEA. This CDR3 contains 12 residues. This CDR3 is CSAADSGNTIYF. CDR3 coding DNA: TGCAGCGCCGCGGATTCTGGAAACACCATATATTTT.

The chain couples TRBV4-1 to TRBJ1-1; tentative D call: TRBD1 (5 bases). The V end lost 8 bases, the J end lost 2 bases, and 15 bases lay between the germline ends. Germline V gene lookup returns CDR1 MGHRA and CDR2 YSYEKL. CDR3 length: 14 residues. The CDR3 sequence is CASSFVGANTEAFF. Here the CDR3 DNA reads TGCGCCAGCTCTTTCGTTGGGGCAAACACTGAAGCTTTCTTT.

This chain joins TRBV9 and TRBJ2-2; unclear D gene. Germline CDR1 reads SGDLS; CDR2 reads YYNGEE. This CDR3 comprises 15 residues. V lost 3 bases to trimming and J lost 0 bases, with 9 bases between them. CDR3 bases: TGTGCCAGCAGCGCCCCTCCGGCGAACACCGGGGAGCTGTTTTTT. Amino acids: CASSAPPANTGELFF.

This rearrangement joins TRBV6-5 to TRBJ2-1, with D unclear. Trimming stripped 8 bases from V and 5 bases from J, with 13 bases between. CDR3 length: 13 residues. Germline CDR1 and CDR2: MNHEY and SVGAGI. The DNA of the CDR3 is TGTGCCAGCTCCGCAGGATGGAACAATGAGCAGTTCTTC. It is translated as CASSAGWNNEQFF.

The chain carries TRBV19 and TRBJ2-3; D is possibly TRBD2 (5 bases). V was trimmed by 6 bases and J by 2 bases, leaving 15 bases between them. The length of the CDR3 is 15 residues. The V gene's germline CDR1 is LNHDA and CDR2 SQIVND (reference sequence). The CDR3 nucleotides read TGTGCCAGTAGACTCGTGGGGAGCCTCACAGATACGCAGTATTTT. Translation gives CASRLVGSLTDTQYF.

The chain links TRBV4-2 to TRBJ2-7; 8 nucleotides align to TRBD2. The CDR3 length is 15 residues. Germline assignment: CDR1 LGHNA and CDR2 YNFKEQ. The J segment lost 3 bases and the V segment lost 1 base, leaving 5 bases of the junction unmatched. The CDR3 loop reads CASSQGFSGNYEQYF. The DNA for the CDR3 is TGTGCCAGCAGCCAAGGTTTTAGCGGGAACTACGAGCAGTACTTC.

This chain connects TRBV7-3 to TRBJ2-1, with D uncertain. This CDR3 contains 12 residues. V dropped 3 bases and J dropped 8 bases, with 8 bases sitting between them. CDR1 and CDR2 from the germline V gene are SGHTA and FQGTGA. CDR3 loop: CASSFNAHEQFF. The CDR3 DNA is TGTGCCAGCAGCTTTAATGCGCATGAGCAGTTCTTC.

CDR3 amino acids: CASSQGLAGAGEQYF. CDR3 bases: TGTGCCAGCAGCCAAGGACTAGCGGGAGCCGGTGAGCAGTACTTC. The V call is TRBV7-9, the J call TRBJ2-7, with TRBD2 matching over 13 bases. The trim removed 5 bases at V and 7 bases at J, leaving 8 bases unmatched. CDR1 is SEHNR and CDR2 is FQNEAQ in the germline V gene (reference sequence). The CDR3 consists of 15 residues.

The V call is TRBV27, the J call TRBJ1-2; unclear D gene. V dropped 4 bases and J dropped 7 bases, with 16 bases sitting between them. Per germline, CDR1 MNHEY and CDR2 SMNVEV (reference sequence). This CDR3 region has 14 residues. CDR3 in amino acids: CASSSINLSGGYTF. CDR3 in DNA: TGTGCCAGCAGTTCGATTAATTTATCAGGTGGCTACACCTTC.